This TCR beta chain was sequenced for a study of T cell responses to AZD1222 COVID-19 vaccine. Overall study results and limits: The study sampled repertoires only after the peak T cell response. It should be noted that donors were predominantly white British and more often female, and clonal diversity was possibly underestimated.

To note about this clone: Its antigen remains unidentified.

The trim removed 1 base at V and 6 bases at J, leaving 5 bases unmatched. Germline CDR1 reads LNHNV; CDR2 reads YYDKDF (reference sequence). The length of the CDR3 is 14 residues. Profiling relied on immunoSEQ multiplex PCR, and the TCRdb table lists in-frame clones only, not all of them. The table records some 180,000 clones, around 94% of them present only once. This specimen consisted of peripheral blood, obtained 28 days after the second dose of the MenACWY control vaccine. The chain links TRBV15 to TRBJ2-7; 8 positions match TRBD1. The sequence was obtained from an adult who received the MenACWY meningococcal vaccine as a control. The CDR3 protein is CATSRARTGIEQYF. CDR3 sequence (DNA): TGTGCCACCAGCAGAGCGCGGACAGGGATCGAGCAGTACTTC.